This T cell receptor (beta chain) was captured in a study of molecular identifiers for immune sequencing clone quantification. About this clonotype itself: Its antigen remains unknown.

Listed TCR primers, together with previously described methods, were used for the bulk TCR libraries. TCRdb passed the PCR reads through MiXCR, listing each CDR3 protein once. The sample has around 480,000 distinct CDR3 sequences, around a fifth seen once. General study results and limits: With a barcode shared among identical TCR molecules, highly expanded clone sizes could be underestimated. Whereas clones above 20 RNA copies held under 1% of naive-cell molecules, they held over 97% of effector molecules.

Using a CD8+CD4-CCR7+CD45RA+ phenotype, naive CD8 T cells were sorted. The V end was cut by 3 bases, the J end by 7 bases, with 9 bases between. CDR1 and CDR2 from the germline V gene are SEHNR and FQNEAQ (reference sequence). The CDR3 length is 13 residues. V is TRBV7-9 and J is TRBJ1-4; D remains ambiguous. This sequence originates from a human donor in good health. Some libraries in this study had Jurkat cell RNA spiked in. Sequenced sample: naive CD8+ T cells from blood, with Jurkat cell RNA spiked in. The subset: FACS-sorted CD8+CD4-CCR7+CD45RA+ naive T cells. CDR3 residues: CASSLPPLEKLFF. The CDR3 coding sequence is TGTGCCAGCAGCTTGCCCCCCCTTGAAAAACTGTTTTTT.